The 18 T cell receptor beta chains listed next were all sequenced from one sample in a study of blood T cell repertoires in COVID-19. Sequenced by immunoSEQ multiplex PCR; TCRdb stores in-frame clones only, minus some. Among around 200,000 clones listed, approximately 85% were seen once. Material: PBMCs or T cells enriched from blood (not recorded which). The receptors were sampled from a man aged 40-50 years who had recovered from COVID-19.

The V call is TRBV28, the J call TRBJ2-4, with a possible D match to TRBD1 (6 bases). CDR1 and CDR2 from the germline V gene are MDHEN and SYDVKM. V gave up 8 bases and J gave up 6 bases, with 8 bases separating them. The CDR3 loop spans 11 amino acids. CDR3 bases: TGTGCCAGCGGGACAACAAACATTCAGTACTTC. Protein sequence: CASGTTNIQYF.

This chain uses TRBV6-4 with TRBJ1-6, with 8 bases aligning to TRBD1. V trimming: 3 bases; J trimming: 10 bases; junction bases outside the gene matches: 11. Germline loops: CDR1 MRHNA, CDR2 SNTAGT. The CDR3 loop spans 16 amino acids. The CDR3 DNA reads TGTGCCAGCAGTGAACAGCCCTCAGGGGGCCGGTCACCCCTCCACTTT. Translation gives CASSEQPSGGRSPLHF.

The chain combines TRBV19 with TRBJ1-2, with 7 bases lining up with TRBD1. Germline V gene lookup returns CDR1 LNHDA and CDR2 SQIVND (reference sequence). The ends lost 5 bases at V and 2 bases at J; junction bases unmatched: 11. This CDR3 region has 16 residues. DNA of the CDR3: TGTGCCAGTAGTGACCGAGGACAGGATCTAAACTATGGCTACACCTTC. Amino acid sequence: CASSDRGQDLNYGYTF.

The chain has TRBV5-1 and TRBJ1-2; D gene unclear. Germline V gene lookup returns CDR1 SGHRS and CDR2 YFSETQ. This CDR3 spans 14 amino acids. V lost 0 bases and J lost 0, with 6 bases in between. The CDR3 nucleotides are TGCGCCAGCAGCTTGGAGCATTCTAACTATGGCTACACCTTC. The encoded protein is CASSLEHSNYGYTF.

J is TRBJ1-5 and V is TRBV19, with 7 nucleotides matching TRBD1. The CDR3 is made up of 15 amino acids. CDR1 LNHDA and CDR2 SQIVND come from the germline V gene (reference sequence). J lost 0 bases, V lost 6 bases, and 5 bases had no gene match. The CDR3 reads CASRHTGVSNQPQHF. The CDR3, as DNA: TGTGCCAGTAGACACACAGGGGTTAGCAATCAGCCCCAGCATTTT.

The table lists this clone with a count of one. The V gene is TRBV6-6, the J gene TRBJ2-1; D is perhaps TRBD2 (6 bases). The V end lost 4 bases, the J end lost 0 bases, and 7 bases lay between the germline ends. Germline V gene sequence: CDR1 MNHNY, CDR2 SVGAGI (reference sequence). The CDR3 length is 14 residues. The CDR3 DNA reads as TGTGCCAGCAGTTGGGGAGGCTCCTACAATGAGCAGTTCTTC. It encodes CASSWGGSYNEQFF.

The V call is TRBV28, the J call TRBJ1-5, with D maybe TRBD1 (5 bases). CDR1 is MDHEN and CDR2 is SYDVKM in the germline V gene. Trimming cost V 7 bases and J 3 bases, with 16 bases left between them. This CDR3 is built from 15 residues. In DNA, the CDR3 is TGTGCCAGCACTGACATCAGGGTTTTCAATCAGCCCCAGCATTTT. Translation gives CASTDIRVFNQPQHF.

J is TRBJ2-2 and V is TRBV9, with D unresolved. The V end lost 2 bases, the J end lost 3 bases, and 11 bases lay between the germline ends. Germline-derived CDR1 and CDR2 are SGDLS and YYNGEE. This CDR3 is 15 amino acids long. The chain's CDR3 is CASSVPGTDTGELFF. In DNA form, the CDR3 reads TGTGCCAGCAGCGTCCCGGGTACGGACACCGGGGAGCTGTTTTTT.

This clone appeared a few times. The chain joins TRBV4-2 to TRBJ2-4; TRBD2 matches at 7 bases. CDR1 LGHNA and CDR2 YNFKEQ come from the germline V gene. Losses at the gene ends were 1 base for V and 1 base for J; bases not matched to a gene: 4. The CDR3 totals 16 residues. The CDR3 here is CASSQANGGAKNIQYF. The CDR3 DNA sequence: TGTGCCAGCAGCCAAGCAAACGGGGGGGCCAAAAACATTCAGTACTTC.

V is TRBV5-4 and J is TRBJ2-5; 9 nucleotides agree with TRBD1. CDR3 length equals 14 residues. The germline V gene encodes CDR1 SGHNT and CDR2 YYREEE (reference sequence). V trimming: 7 bases; J trimming: 5 bases; junction bases outside the gene matches: 9. CDR3 DNA: TGTGCCAGCCGAACTACAGGGGGCGATGAGACCCAGTACTTC. The encoded protein is CASRTTGGDETQYF.

The CDR3 here is CASSPTGRYEQFF. The CDR3 nucleotides read TGTGCCAGCAGCCCGACAGGACGGTATGAGCAGTTCTTC. This rearrangement joins TRBV3-1 (or the pseudogene TRBV3-2) to TRBJ2-1; D is perhaps TRBD1 (6 bases). CDR1 LGHDT and CDR2 YNNKEL come from the germline V gene (reference sequence). The CDR3 loop spans 13 amino acids. The V gene lost 4 bases and the J gene lost 8 bases, with 12 bases spanning the gap.

This clone was seen once. This sequence joins TRBV5-4 and TRBJ1-4, with unresolved D. CDR3 size: 14 residues. The ends were cut back, 4 bases at V and 6 bases at J, with 13 bases in the middle. From germline, CDR1 is SGHNT and CDR2 YYREEE (reference sequence). The CDR3 reads CASSKGDGDEKLFF. CDR3 sequence (DNA): TGTGCCAGCAGCAAGGGAGACGGGGATGAAAAACTGTTTTTT. The full variable domain, its missing parts supplied by reference TRBV5-4 and TRBJ1-4, is ETGVTQSPTHLIKTRGQQVTLRCSSQSGHNTVSWYQQALGQGPQFIFQYYREEENGRGNFPPRFSGLQFPNYSSELNVNALELDDSALYLCASSKGDGDEKLFFGSGTQLSVL.

This clone occurred a few times. The chain couples TRBV10-3 to TRBJ1-2; D perhaps matches TRBD1 (5 bases). CDR1 and CDR2 from the germline V gene are ENHRY and SYGVKD. Trimming cost V 7 bases and J 3 bases, with 15 bases left between them. The CDR3 contains 14 residues. The CDR3 nucleotides are TGTGCCATCACCCTAGAGGCGGGGGACTATGGCTACACCTTC. The encoded protein is CAITLEAGDYGYTF.

This clone was seen only a few times. V and J are TRBV6-1 and TRBJ1-3; unclear D gene. The CDR3 consists of 14 residues. Germline V gives CDR1 MNHNS, CDR2 SASEGT. V was shortened by 3 bases and J by 1 base, with 7 bases between the two germline ends. The CDR3 here is CASSEADSGNTIYF. Here the CDR3 DNA reads TGTGCCAGCAGTGAGGCGGATTCTGGAAACACCATATATTTT.

The chain couples TRBV28 to TRBJ1-3, with D perhaps matching TRBD1 (6 bases). The CDR3 length is 15 residues. Deletions cut 8 bases from V and 0 bases from J, with 14 bases between. Per germline, CDR1 MDHEN and CDR2 SYDVKM. CDR3 loop: CASVPTGNSGNTIYF. As DNA, the CDR3 is TGTGCCAGCGTACCTACAGGGAACTCTGGAAACACCATATATTTT. The variable domain in full, completed from reference TRBV28 and TRBJ1-3, reads DVKVTQSSRYLVKRTGEKVFLECVQDMDHENMFWYRQDPGLGLRLIYFSYDVKMKEKGDIPEGYSVSREKKERFSLILESASTNQTSMYLCASVPTGNSGNTIYFGEGSWLTVV.

This clone was counted a few times. The chain combines TRBV12-2 with TRBJ2-7; the table's D call TRBD1 went unverified against the DNA. TRBV12-2 is shown as a pseudogene. The CDR3 runs 15 residues. As DNA, the CDR3 is TGTGCAAGTCGCTTAGCGGACAGAGCTTCCTACGAGCAGTACTTC. It specifies CASRLADRASYEQYF.

This chain links TRBV5-1 with TRBJ2-6; D remains ambiguous. V was pared by 2 bases and J by 0 bases, with 6 bases between. CDR3 length: 15 amino acids. CDR1 is SGHRS, CDR2 YFSETQ, per germline. The DNA for the CDR3 is TGCGCCAGCAGCTTATACAGCTCTGGGGCCAACGTCCTGACTTTC. The encoded protein is CASSLYSSGANVLTF.

In DNA, the CDR3 is TGCGCCAGCAGCTTGAGGCCCCAGGTGACTGAAGCTTTCTTT. Translating it yields CASSLRPQVTEAFF. The chain uses TRBV5-1 and TRBJ1-1; no firm D call. Trimming took 1 base from V and 5 from J, leaving 12 bases between them. CDR1 and CDR2 (germline): SGHRS, YFSETQ. CDR3 length: 14 amino acids.